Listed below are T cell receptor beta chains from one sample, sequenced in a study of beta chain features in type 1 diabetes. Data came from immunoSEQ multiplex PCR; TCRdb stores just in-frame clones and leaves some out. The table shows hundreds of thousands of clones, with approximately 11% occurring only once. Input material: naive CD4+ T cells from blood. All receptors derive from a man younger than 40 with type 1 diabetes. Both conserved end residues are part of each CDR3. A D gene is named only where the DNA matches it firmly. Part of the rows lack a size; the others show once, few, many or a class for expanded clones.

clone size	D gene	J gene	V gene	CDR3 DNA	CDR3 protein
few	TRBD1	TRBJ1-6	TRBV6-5	TGTGCCAGCAGTGGCGGGACAGGGGATTCACCCCTCCACTTT	CASSGGTGDSPLHF
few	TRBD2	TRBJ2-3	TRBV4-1	TGCGCCAGCAGCCAAGACGGAGCGGGAGGCACAGATACGCAGTATTTT	CASSQDGAGGTDTQYF
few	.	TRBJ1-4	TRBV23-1	TGCGCCAGCAGTCACCCCGGGGGGGAACTGTTTTTT	CASSHPGGELFF
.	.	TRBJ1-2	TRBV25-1	TGTGCCAGCAGTGAATTTTCCAGGAACTATGGCTACACCTTC	CASSEFSRNYGYTF
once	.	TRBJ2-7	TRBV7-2	TGTGCCAGCAGCTTATCTGGCGGAACCTCCTACGAGCAGTACTTC	CASSLSGGTSYEQYF
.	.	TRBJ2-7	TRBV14	TGTGCCAGCAGCCGATTTCAGACAGAACCCTACGAGCAGTACTTC	CASSRFQTEPYEQYF
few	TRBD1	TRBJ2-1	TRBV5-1	TGCGCCAGCAGCTTGGGGTGGGGACAGGGCATCGCTGAGCAGTTCTTC	CASSLGWGQGIAEQFF
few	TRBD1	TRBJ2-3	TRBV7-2	TGTGCCAGCAGCCCAGGGACAGGGGGCGATACGCAGTATTTT	CASSPGTGGDTQYF
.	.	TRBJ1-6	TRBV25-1	TGTGCCAGCAGTATTCAGGGATTCGATTCACCCCTCCACTTT	CASSIQGFDSPLHF
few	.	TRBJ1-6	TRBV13	TGTGCCAGCAGCTTATTCGGAGGGAGGAATTCACCCCTCCACTTT	CASSLFGGRNSPLHF
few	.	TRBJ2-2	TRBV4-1	TGCGCCAGCAGCCAAGATTTGGCAGGGCCCGGGGAGCTGTTTTTT	CASSQDLAGPGELFF
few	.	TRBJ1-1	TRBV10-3	TGTGCCCTAAGTAGGTCGGGGAACACTGAAGCTTTCTTT	CALSRSGNTEAFF
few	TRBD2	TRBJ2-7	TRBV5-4	TGTGCCAGCAGCCCAGAGCTGACTAGCGGGGTATCCTACGAGCAGTACTTC	CASSPELTSGVSYEQYF
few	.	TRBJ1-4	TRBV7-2	TGTGCCAGCAGCTTAGGGCGACAGGCTAGGGCGACTAATGAAAAACTGTTTTTT	CASSLGRQARATNEKLFF